The 20 T cell receptor beta chains presented below share a single source sample, sequenced in a study of OX40 agonist ivuxolimab in advanced cancers. The data were produced by immunoSEQ multiplex PCR, yet TCRdb's version contains in-frame clones alone and is incomplete. In the table there are 60,000 or so clones, approximately 94% of which are singletons. The sample was CD4+ or CD8+ T cells sorted from blood, taken in a trial of the OX40 agonist ivuxolimab. These receptor sequences come from an adult with an advanced solid tumor such as melanoma, head and neck, liver or kidney cancer.

This chain uses TRBV7-8 with TRBJ2-7; 12 bases map to TRBD2. From germline, CDR1 is SGHVS and CDR2 FQNEAQ. This CDR3 region has 15 residues. V lost 5 bases, J lost 2 bases, and 4 bases stayed unmatched. The CDR3 DNA follows: TGTGCCAGCAGCACCGGGACTAGCGGGCCCTACGAGCAGTACTTC. Its protein product is CASSTGTSGPYEQYF.

The CDR3 loop is CASSPTGGSTDTQYF. In DNA form, the CDR3 reads TGTGCCAGCAGCCCTACAGGGGGAAGCACAGATACGCAGTATTTT. The V and J genes are TRBV7-3 and TRBJ2-3, with 8 bases lining up with TRBD1. CDR1 and CDR2 from the germline V gene are SGHTA and FQGTGA. The junction had 4 bases not matched to a gene; V was cut back by 5 bases and J by 0 bases. This CDR3 is built from 15 residues. The entire variable domain, with the rest obtained from reference TRBV7-3 and TRBJ2-3, is as follows: GAGVSQTPSNKVTEKGKYVELRCDPISGHTALYWYRQSLGQGPEFLIYFQGTGAADDSGLPNDRFFAVRPEGSVSTLKIQRTERGDSAVYLCASSPTGGSTDTQYFGPGTRLTVL.

The rearrangement uses TRBV28 and TRBJ2-3, with D unresolved. The ends were cut back, 8 bases at V and 5 bases at J, with 8 bases in the middle. The CDR3 totals 11 residues. The germline V gene has CDR1 MDHEN and CDR2 SYDVKM. CDR3 in DNA: TGTGCCAGCCGTCATGTAGATACGCAGTATTTT. As protein: CASRHVDTQYF.

The chain recombines TRBV11-1 with TRBJ1-5, with D perhaps matching TRBD1 (5 bases). The ends were cut back, 3 bases at V and 7 bases at J, with 10 bases in the middle. The CDR3 is made up of 13 amino acids. Per the germline V gene, CDR1 is SGHAT and CDR2 is FQDESV (reference sequence). In DNA, the CDR3 is TGTGCCAGCAGCTTGGGTGGGGGACAGCCCCAGCATTTT. The encoded protein is CASSLGGGQPQHF.

The J gene is TRBJ2-4, the V gene TRBV4-3, with D perhaps TRBD2 (5 bases). Germline V gene sequence: CDR1 LGHNA, CDR2 YSLEER. The CDR3 covers 13 residues. The germline V and J ends were trimmed by 5 bases and 4 bases, with 9 bases remaining between them. CDR3 sequence (DNA): TGCGCCAGCAGCTCGGGATTTAAAAACATTCAGTACTTC. The encoded protein is CASSSGFKNIQYF.

V and J are TRBV11-2 and TRBJ1-3; D remains unclear. V was cut by 5 bases and J by 4 bases, with 3 bases left in between. Germline V CDR1 and CDR2: SGHAT, FQNNGV. The CDR3 has 11 residues. In DNA, the CDR3 is TGTGCCAGCAGCATCGGAAACACCATATATTTT. This translates into CASSIGNTIYF.

The J gene is TRBJ2-1, the V gene TRBV13, with D possibly TRBD2 on 5 matching bases. Trimming took off 0 bases at V and 9 bases at J, with 9 bases between the two ends. Germline CDR1 and CDR2: PRHDT and FYEKMQ (reference sequence). The CDR3 is 13 residues long. The CDR3 protein is CASSLGRVGEQFF. The CDR3 nucleotides are TGTGCCAGCAGCTTAGGGCGGGTGGGTGAGCAGTTCTTC.

This chain connects TRBV5-5 to TRBJ2-7, with D tentatively TRBD1 or TRBD2 (5 bases each). V lost 5 bases and J 0 bases, leaving 15 bases between the germline ends. This CDR3 region has 15 residues. CDR1 SGHKS and CDR2 YYEKEE come from the germline V gene (reference sequence). DNA of the CDR3: TGTGCCAGCAGTCCGGGGCTTGCGCTCTCCTACGAGCAGTACTTC. Amino acid sequence: CASSPGLALSYEQYF.

This chain links TRBV5-1 with TRBJ1-1; D unresolved. V gave up 4 bases and J gave up 0 bases, with 16 bases separating them. The CDR3 totals 16 residues. The germline V gene encodes CDR1 SGHRS and CDR2 YFSETQ. CDR3 amino acids: CASSLNDNLMNTEAFF. CDR3 in DNA: TGCGCCAGCAGCCTGAACGACAATCTTATGAACACTGAAGCTTTCTTT.

This clone showed up just once. The chain employs TRBV5-1 and TRBJ2-3; D assignment may be TRBD1 or TRBD2 (5 bases each). V gave up 7 bases and J gave up 0 bases, with 15 bases separating them. This CDR3 has 15 amino acids. Germline V gene lookup returns CDR1 SGHRS and CDR2 YFSETQ. Here the CDR3 DNA reads TGCGCCAGCTTCCCGGGACCTGTGAGCACAGATACGCAGTATTTT. Amino acid sequence: CASFPGPVSTDTQYF. Combining the CDR3 with reference TRBV5-1 and TRBJ2-3 gives the whole variable domain KAGVTQTPRYLIKTRGQQVTLSCSPISGHRSVSWYQQTPGQGLQFLFEYFSETQRNKGNFPGRFSGRQFSNSRSEMNVSTLELGDSALYLCASFPGPVSTDTQYFGPGTRLTVL.

This clone was seen just once. This rearrangement joins TRBV4-1 to TRBJ2-5, with D perhaps being TRBD1 or TRBD2 (5 bases each). Deletions cut 1 base from V and 10 bases from J, with 10 bases between. CDR1 and CDR2 from the germline V gene are MGHRA and YSYEKL. This CDR3 contains 12 residues. The CDR3 reads CASSQGVRGQYF. For the CDR3, the DNA is TGCGCCAGCAGCCAAGGAGTGAGGGGCCAGTACTTC.

This clone was detected once. The CDR3 coding sequence is TGTGCCAGTAATGGACAGATGAACACTGAAGCTTTCTTT. It translates to CASNGQMNTEAFF. The chain combines TRBV19 with TRBJ1-1, with D possibly being TRBD1 (6 bases). Trimming shortened V by 7 bases and J by 0 bases, and 9 bases separated the two germline ends. The CDR3 consists of 13 residues. Germline CDR1 and CDR2: LNHDA and SQIVND (reference sequence).

J is TRBJ2-7 and V is TRBV7-9, with 8 bases aligning to TRBD2. From germline, CDR1 is SEHNR and CDR2 FQNEAQ (reference sequence). The length of the CDR3 is 16 residues. Trimming removed 4 bases from V and 3 bases from J; junction bases left unmatched: 11. The CDR3 sequence is CASSSPPERENYEQYF. CDR3 coding DNA: TGTGCCAGCAGCTCACCCCCGGAGCGGGAGAACTACGAGCAGTACTTC.

The chain has TRBV4-3 and TRBJ1-1; D might be TRBD1 (5 bases). Germline V gene lookup returns CDR1 LGHNA and CDR2 YSLEER. The V and J ends lost 1 base and 4 bases respectively, with 13 bases between them. CDR3 length equals 15 residues. CDR3 DNA: TGCGCCAGCAGCCAAGGTTTCGGGGGGTTCACTGAAGCTTTCTTT. Translating gives CASSQGFGGFTEAFF.

This clone has just one count. The gene calls are TRBV5-1 and TRBJ2-7, with TRBD2 matching over 11 bases. The CDR3 is 14 residues long. Germline lookup yields CDR1 SGHRS and CDR2 YFSETQ. The trim removed 4 bases at V and 3 bases at J, leaving 3 bases unmatched. The CDR3, as DNA: TGCGCCAGCAGCGGCACTAGCGGGAGCTACGAGCAGTACTTC. This sequence encodes CASSGTSGSYEQYF.

The chain is built from TRBV7-2 and TRBJ1-5, with a tentative D call TRBD1 (5 bases). The V end lost 3 bases, the J end lost 6 bases, and 15 bases lay between the germline ends. Germline V gives CDR1 SGHTA, CDR2 FQGNSA. The CDR3 is 15 residues long. The CDR3 reads CASSLSGRGGQPQHF. As DNA, the CDR3 is TGTGCCAGCAGCTTGTCAGGGCGTGGCGGTCAGCCCCAGCATTTT.

The chain has TRBV9 and TRBJ1-1; TRBD1 is a possible D gene (5 bases). Trimming removed 4 bases at V and 4 bases at J, with 14 bases between. CDR3 length: 14 amino acids. Germline CDR1 reads SGDLS; CDR2 reads YYNGEE. As DNA, the CDR3 is TGTGCCAGCAGCACCTCGGGGGGGATCACTGAAGCTTTCTTT. Its translation is CASSTSGGITEAFF.

This chain links TRBV5-6 with TRBJ2-7, with D possibly matching TRBD2 (6 bases). The CDR3 runs 12 residues. CDR1 SGHDT and CDR2 YYEEEE come from the germline V gene. V shed 7 bases and J shed 2 bases, with 10 bases lying between them. The CDR3 DNA follows: TGTGCCAGCGGGGACTCCCCCTACGAGCAGTACTTC. Translated, it gives CASGDSPYEQYF.

This clone was detected only once. V gene TRBV15 combines with J gene TRBJ1-4; TRBD1 matches at 9 bases. CDR1 and CDR2 (germline): LNHNV, YYDKDF (reference sequence). Trimming took 2 bases from V and 4 from J; bases not matched to a gene: 8. CDR3 length equals 17 residues. The CDR3 region is CATSRRAGTGLNEKLFF. CDR3 DNA: TGTGCCACCAGCAGAAGAGCCGGGACAGGGCTTAATGAAAAACTGTTTTTT. Complete variable domain (other parts from reference TRBV15 and TRBJ1-4): DAMVIQNPRYQVTQFGKPVTLSCSQTLNHNVMYWYQQKSSQAPKLLFHYYDKDFNNEADTPDNFQSRRPNTSFCFLDIRSPGLGDTAMYLCATSRRAGTGLNEKLFFGSGTQLSVL.

The genes are TRBV7-2 and TRBJ2-5; D is unresolved. This CDR3 spans 17 amino acids. Trimming took 1 base from V and 1 from J, leaving 16 bases between them. From germline, CDR1 is SGHTA and CDR2 FQGNSA. CDR3 region: CASSLEPLGISQETQYF. The DNA of the CDR3 is TGTGCCAGCAGCTTAGAGCCGCTAGGGATCAGCCAAGAGACCCAGTACTTC.